This TCR beta chain was recorded in a study of cytomegalovirus exposure and HLA in healthy donors. This clone was recorded a few times. Germline V gene sequence: CDR1 KGHSH, CDR2 LQKENI. V lost 6 bases, J lost 3 bases, and 21 bases lay in between. The CDR3 runs 17 residues. The PCR contained 60 Vbeta and 13 Jbeta primers. The repertoire was sequenced with immunoSEQ multiplex PCR; TCRdb's copy has only in-frame clones and lacks some. The sample consists of more than 85,000 clones, roughly 13% of them appearing once. The genes are TRBV18 and TRBJ1-3, with D maybe TRBD1 (6 bases). Sequencing was performed on PBMCs. The sequence was obtained from a man aged 35 to 55 in good health and CMV-seropositive. This CDR3 is CASSPLLGRGSGNTIYF. CDR3 nucleotides: TGTGCCAGCTCCCCCCTACTGGGCAGGGGTAGTGGAAACACCATATATTTT.